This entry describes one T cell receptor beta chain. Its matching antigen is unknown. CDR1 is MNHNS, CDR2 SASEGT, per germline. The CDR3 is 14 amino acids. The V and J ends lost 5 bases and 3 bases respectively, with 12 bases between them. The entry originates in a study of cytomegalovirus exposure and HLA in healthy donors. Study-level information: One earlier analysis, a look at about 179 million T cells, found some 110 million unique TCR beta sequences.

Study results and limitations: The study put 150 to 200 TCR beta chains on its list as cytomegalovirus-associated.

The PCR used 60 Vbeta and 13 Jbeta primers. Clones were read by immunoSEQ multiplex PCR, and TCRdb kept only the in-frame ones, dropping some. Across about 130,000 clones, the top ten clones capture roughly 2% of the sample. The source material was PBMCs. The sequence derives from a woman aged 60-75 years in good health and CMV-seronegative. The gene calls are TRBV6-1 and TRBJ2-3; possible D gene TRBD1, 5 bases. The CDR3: CASSKGPGTDTQYF. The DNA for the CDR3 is TGTGCCAGCAGTAAAGGACCAGGGACAGATACGCAGTATTTT.